The entry that follows covers one T cell receptor (beta chain) sequence. Its antigen remains unidentified. This table comes from immunoSEQ multiplex PCR, and its TCRdb copy is limited to in-frame clones, with some not included. The profile covers 85,000 to 90,000 clones, with about 90% appearing a single time and roughly 0.99% taken by the ten largest. This entry is derived from a study of PD-L1 blockade in urothelial cancer. The wider study: Blood analysis occurred 3 weeks (second dose) and 6 weeks after treatment start.

With V trimmed by 8 bases and J by 2 bases, 3 bases remained unmatched. This CDR3 comprises 12 residues. Germline V CDR1 and CDR2: WNHNN, SYGVQD (reference sequence). Study-wide points: In blood at 3 weeks, tumor-associated clones expanded more among patients with durable benefit.

The time point is: pretreatment peripheral blood. Pretreatment sampling and on-treatment sampling together yielded between 1 and 8 samples for each patient. The rearrangement joins TRBV10-1 to TRBJ2-7; TRBD1 matches at 7 bases. Source: PBMCs, taken around atezolizumab (anti-PD-L1) treatment. The receptor was isolated from a woman older than 75 with urothelial cancer. The CDR3 spells CASPGTAYEQYF. CDR3 DNA: TGCGCCAGCCCTGGGACAGCCTACGAGCAGTACTTC.